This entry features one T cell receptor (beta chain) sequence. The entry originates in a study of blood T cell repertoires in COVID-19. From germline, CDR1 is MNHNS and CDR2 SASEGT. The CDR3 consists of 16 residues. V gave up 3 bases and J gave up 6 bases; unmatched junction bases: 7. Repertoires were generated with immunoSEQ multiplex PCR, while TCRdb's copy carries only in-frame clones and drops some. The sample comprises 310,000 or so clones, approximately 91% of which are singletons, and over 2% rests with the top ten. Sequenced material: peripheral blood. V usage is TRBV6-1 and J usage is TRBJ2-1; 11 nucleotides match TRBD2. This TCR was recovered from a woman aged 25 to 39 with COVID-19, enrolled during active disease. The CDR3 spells CASSDLAGGTINEQFF. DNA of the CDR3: TGTGCCAGCAGTGATCTAGCGGGAGGTACTATCAATGAGCAGTTCTTC.